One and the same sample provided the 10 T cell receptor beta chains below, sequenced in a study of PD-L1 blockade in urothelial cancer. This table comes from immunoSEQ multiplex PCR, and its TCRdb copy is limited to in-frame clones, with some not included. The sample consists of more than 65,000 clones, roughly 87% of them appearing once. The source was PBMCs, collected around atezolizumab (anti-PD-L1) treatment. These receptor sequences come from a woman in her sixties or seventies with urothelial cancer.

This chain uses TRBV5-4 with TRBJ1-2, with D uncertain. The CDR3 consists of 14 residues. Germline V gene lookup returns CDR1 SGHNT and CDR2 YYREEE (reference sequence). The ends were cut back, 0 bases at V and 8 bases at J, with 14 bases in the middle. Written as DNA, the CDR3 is TGTGCCAGCAGCTTGGCGGGAGTTGACTGGGGCTACACCTTC. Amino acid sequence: CASSLAGVDWGYTF. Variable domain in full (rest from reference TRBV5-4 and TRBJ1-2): ETGVTQSPTHLIKTRGQQVTLRCSSQSGHNTVSWYQQALGQGPQFIFQYYREEENGRGNFPPRFSGLQFPNYSSELNVNALELDDSALYLCASSLAGVDWGYTFGSGTRLTVV.

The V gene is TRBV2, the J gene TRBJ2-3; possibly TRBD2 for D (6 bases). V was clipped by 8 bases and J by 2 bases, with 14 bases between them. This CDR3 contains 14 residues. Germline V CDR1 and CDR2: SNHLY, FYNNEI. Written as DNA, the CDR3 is TGTGCCAGCTACTCCGGGACTGACACAGATACGCAGTATTTT. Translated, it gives CASYSGTDTDTQYF.

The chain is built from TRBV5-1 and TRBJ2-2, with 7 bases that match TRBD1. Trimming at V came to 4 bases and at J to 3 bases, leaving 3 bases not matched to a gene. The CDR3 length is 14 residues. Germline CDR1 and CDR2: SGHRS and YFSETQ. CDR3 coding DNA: TGCGCCAGCAGCGGGGACAGTCACACCGGGGAGCTGTTTTTT. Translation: CASSGDSHTGELFF. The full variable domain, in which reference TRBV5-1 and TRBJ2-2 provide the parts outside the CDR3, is KAGVTQTPRYLIKTRGQQVTLSCSPISGHRSVSWYQQTPGQGLQFLFEYFSETQRNKGNFPGRFSGRQFSNSRSEMNVSTLELGDSALYLCASSGDSHTGELFFGEGSRLTVL.

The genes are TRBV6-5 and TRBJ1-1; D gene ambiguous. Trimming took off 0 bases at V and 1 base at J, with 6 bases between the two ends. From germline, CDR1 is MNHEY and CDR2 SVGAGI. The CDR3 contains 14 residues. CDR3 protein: CASSYSRGNTEAFF. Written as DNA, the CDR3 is TGTGCCAGCAGTTACTCGAGAGGGAACACTGAAGCTTTCTTT.

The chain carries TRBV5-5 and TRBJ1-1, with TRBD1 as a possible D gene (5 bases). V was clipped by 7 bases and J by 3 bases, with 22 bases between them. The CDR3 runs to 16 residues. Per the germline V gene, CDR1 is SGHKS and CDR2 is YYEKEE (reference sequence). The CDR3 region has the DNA TGTGCCAGCGTATGGGGTGTAGGAGCGGGGGACACTGAAGCTTTCTTT. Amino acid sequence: CASVWGVGAGDTEAFF.

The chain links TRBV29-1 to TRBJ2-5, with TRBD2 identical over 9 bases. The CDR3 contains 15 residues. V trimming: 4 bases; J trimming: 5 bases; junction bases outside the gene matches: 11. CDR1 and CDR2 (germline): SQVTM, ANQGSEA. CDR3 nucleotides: TGCAGCGTTGCCCCTAGCGGGAAAGGGGCCGAGACCCAGTACTTC. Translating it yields CSVAPSGKGAETQYF.

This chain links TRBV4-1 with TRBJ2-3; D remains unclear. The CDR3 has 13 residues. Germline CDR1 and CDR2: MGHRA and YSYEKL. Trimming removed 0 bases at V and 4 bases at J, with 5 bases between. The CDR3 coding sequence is TGCGCCAGCAGCCAAGATCCGGCAGATACGCAGTATTTT. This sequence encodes CASSQDPADTQYF.

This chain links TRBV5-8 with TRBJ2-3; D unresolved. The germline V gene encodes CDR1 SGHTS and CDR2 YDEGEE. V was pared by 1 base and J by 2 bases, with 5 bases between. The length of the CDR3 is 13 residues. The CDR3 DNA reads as TGTGCCAGCAGCTTGTATTTCACAGATACGCAGTATTTT. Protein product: CASSLYFTDTQYF.

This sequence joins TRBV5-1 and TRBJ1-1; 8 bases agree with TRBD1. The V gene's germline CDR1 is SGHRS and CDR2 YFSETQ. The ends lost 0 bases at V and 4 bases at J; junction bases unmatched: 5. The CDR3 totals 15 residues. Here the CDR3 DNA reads TGCGCCAGCAGCTTGGCGGACAGGGAGGGCACTGAAGCTTTCTTT. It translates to CASSLADREGTEAFF.

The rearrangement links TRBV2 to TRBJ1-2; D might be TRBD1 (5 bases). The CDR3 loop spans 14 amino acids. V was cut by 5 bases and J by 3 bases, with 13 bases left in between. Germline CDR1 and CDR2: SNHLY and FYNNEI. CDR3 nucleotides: TGTGCCAGCAGTTTCGGCGGCAGGGACTATGGCTACACCTTC. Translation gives CASSFGGRDYGYTF.